This T cell receptor delta chain was recorded in a study of gamma-delta T cells after stem cell transplantation. The table lists this clone with a count of one. Germline V gene sequence: CDR1 TSWWSYY, CDR2 QGS. V was clipped by 1 base and J by 2 bases, with 38 bases between them. The CDR3 spans 24 residues. TCRdb made new clone calls on the RT-PCR reads using CATT. The sample lists around 12,000 delta-chain clones; approximately 37% were seen once. This TCR derives from a human donor. It is not recorded whose cells these are; they may come from a transplant donor. Source material: gamma-delta T cells. This rearrangement joins TRDV1 to TRDJ1; D could derive from TRDD2 or TRDD3 (8 bases each). This chain's CDR3 is CALGEPTIILPTSWGKFQTDKLIF. The CDR3 coding sequence is TGTGCTCTTGGGGAACCAACCATCATACTTCCTACGTCCTGGGGGAAATTTCAAACCGATAAACTCATCTTT.